These T cell receptor beta chains were read from a single sample in a study of beta chain features in type 1 diabetes. Here immunoSEQ multiplex PCR was the method, and the copy in TCRdb shows in-frame clones only, minus some. The sample lists about 150,000 clones; about a tenth were seen once. The sample taken for sequencing was central memory CD4+ T cells from blood. Source of these receptors: a man aged 25-40 years with type 1 diabetes. Each CDR3 is given with its conserved first and last residue. D genes are given only for firm matches. Not all rows give a size; the values are once, few, many and, for expanded clones, a class.

d_gene,v_gene,len,abundance,j_gene,CDR3nt,CDR3aa
TRBD2,TRBV29-1,14,few,TRBJ2-1,TGCAGCGTTGTACGTCGGGAGGGAACTGAAGAGCAGTTCTTC,CSVVRREGTEEQFF
TRBD1,TRBV2,15,few,TRBJ2-5,TGTGCCAGCAGCCAAAAGCACAGGGGCGCAGAGACCCAGTACTTC,CASSQKHRGAETQYF
.,TRBV14,14,few,TRBJ1-1,TGTGCCAGCAGCCAAGGGGGGGGCTACACTGAAGCTTTCTTT,CASSQGGGYTEAFF
.,TRBV5-1,13,few,TRBJ2-3,TGCGCCAGCAGCCAGCCAGGGGCAGATACGCAGTATTTT,CASSQPGADTQYF
TRBD1,TRBV18,15,.,TRBJ2-1,TGTGCCAGCTCACCACAGCCGGGACAGTCCAATGAGCAGTTCTTC,CASSPQPGQSNEQFF
.,TRBV7-2,12,.,TRBJ2-7,TGTGCCAGCAGCCCAAGGGGTTACGAGCAGTACTTC,CASSPRGYEQYF
.,TRBV11-2,15,.,TRBJ2-2,TGTGCCAGCAGCTTGTTTCGCAGAACAACCGGGGAGCTGTTTTTT,CASSLFRRTTGELFF
.,TRBV4-2,16,.,TRBJ2-1,TGTGCCAGCAGCCGGGGGCTGGGGGCATCCTACAATGAGCAGTTCTTC,CASSRGLGASYNEQFF
.,TRBV6-1,14,few,TRBJ2-5,TGTGCCAGCAGGATAGGGGTAAACCAAGAGACCCAGTACTTC,CASRIGVNQETQYF
.,TRBV15,15,.,TRBJ2-5,TGTGCCACCAGCAGAGAGACGGGAGAGGGGGAGACCCAGTACTTC,CATSRETGEGETQYF
.,TRBV30,13,.,TRBJ1-2,TGTGCCTGGAGTGTGACGACATTCGGTGGCTACACCTTC,CAWSVTTFGGYTF
.,TRBV6-5,13,.,TRBJ2-7,TGTGCCAGTTCCGAGACAGTGACCTACGAGCAGTACTTC,CASSETVTYEQYF
TRBD2,TRBV9,15,.,TRBJ2-1,TGTGCCAGCAGCGTAGAAGCGGGAGCCTACAATGAGCAGTTCTTC,CASSVEAGAYNEQFF
.,TRBV7-9,13,few,TRBJ2-7,TGTGCCAGCAGGAAGGACAGCTCCTACGAGCAGTACTTC,CASRKDSSYEQYF
TRBD2,TRBV18,19,.,TRBJ2-1,TGTGCCAGCTCACCACCGATTCTAGCGGGAGGTCTCACTAGCAATGAGCAGTTCTTC,CASSPPILAGGLTSNEQFF
.,TRBV9,15,.,TRBJ1-3,TGTGCCAGCAGCGTAGCGGGGAACTCTGGAAACACCATATATTTT,CASSVAGNSGNTIYF
.,TRBV9,16,.,TRBJ1-1,TGTGCCAGCAGCGCCTCCCTGGGGCAGATGAACACTGAAGCTTTCTTT,CASSASLGQMNTEAFF
.,TRBV15,14,.,TRBJ1-1,TGTGCCACCAGCAGACCACAGTTGTACACTGAAGCTTTCTTT,CATSRPQLYTEAFF
.,TRBV4-2,15,.,TRBJ2-7,TGTGCCAGCAGCCAAGGCCGGGACTCACGCTACGAGCAGTACTTC,CASSQGRDSRYEQYF
.,TRBV6-5,11,.,TRBJ2-5,TGTGCCAGCAGTTCTAGGGAGACCCAGTACTTC,CASSSRETQYF
.,TRBV23-1,14,.,TRBJ1-2,TGCGCCAGCAGTCCCTTCCTGAAACTCTATGGCTACACCTTC,CASSPFLKLYGYTF
.,TRBV18,15,.,TRBJ2-1,TGTGCCAGCTCACCTTTCAAAAGGGAGAACAATGAGCAGTTCTTC,CASSPFKRENNEQFF
.,TRBV18,15,.,TRBJ2-1,TGTGCCAGCTCACCCGCGGGGGCTACCTACAATGAGCAGTTCTTC,CASSPAGATYNEQFF
TRBD2,TRBV5-4,15,.,TRBJ2-7,TGTGCCAGCAGCTTAGTGATGGGAGGGTCCTACGAGCAGTACTTC,CASSLVMGGSYEQYF
.,TRBV6-5,14,once,TRBJ2-7,TGTGCCAGCAGCTTAGGGGATATCTCCTACGAGCAGTACTTC,CASSLGDISYEQYF
TRBD2,TRBV30,14,.,TRBJ2-7,TGTGCCTGGAATAAAGGACTAGCGGGTTACGAGCAGTACTTC,CAWNKGLAGYEQYF
.,TRBV18,13,.,TRBJ2-3,TGTGCCAGCTCACCATCTCGCACAGATACGCAGTATTTT,CASSPSRTDTQYF
.,TRBV29-1,11,.,TRBJ2-3,TGCAGCGTTTTACAGGGAGATACGCAGTATTTT,CSVLQGDTQYF
TRBD1,TRBV7-9,15,few,TRBJ2-7,TGTGCCAGCAGCCCTACGTTCATGACAGGGGGCGTGCAGTACTTC,CASSPTFMTGGVQYF
.,TRBV19,13,few,TRBJ1-1,TGTGCCAGCGCCTTTTCGGTGAACACTGAAGCTTTCTTT,CASAFSVNTEAFF
.,TRBV7-9,15,few,TRBJ1-4,TGTGCCAGCTGCAGGACAGACCCAACTAATGAAAAACTGTTTTTT,CASCRTDPTNEKLFF
.,TRBV7-3,13,.,TRBJ2-7,TGTGCCAGCAGCCCGGGACACCAATACGAGCAGTACTTC,CASSPGHQYEQYF
.,TRBV21-1,15,.,TRBJ1-4,TGTGCCAGCAGCACTCCGGGACAGGAATTGGTAAAACTGTTTTTT,CASSTPGQELVKLFF
.,TRBV30,13,few,TRBJ1-1,TGTGCCTGGAGTTTTCAGGGGAACACTGAAGCTTTCTTT,CAWSFQGNTEAFF
.,TRBV4-3,15,.,TRBJ1-5,TGCGCCAGCAGCCAAGTTTACACGAACAATCAGCCCCAGCATTTT,CASSQVYTNNQPQHF
TRBD2,TRBV7-3,16,.,TRBJ2-1,TGTGCCAGCAGCTTATTGGGCGGGAGTCCTGCCAATGAGCAGTTCTTC,CASSLLGGSPANEQFF
.,TRBV19,12,.,TRBJ1-2,TGTGCCAGTAGTAGCGGGACCTATGGCTACACCTTC,CASSSGTYGYTF
.,TRBV29-1,15,few,TRBJ1-1,TGCAGCGCTTCTCCGGGTTTGGGTGAGAACACTGAAGCTTTCTTT,CSASPGLGENTEAFF
.,TRBV5-1,14,few,TRBJ2-3,TGCGCCAGCACCTACTCCAGGTACACAGATACGCAGTATTTT,CASTYSRYTDTQYF
.,TRBV6-5,14,few,TRBJ2-5,TGTGCCAGCAGTTACTCGGGAGTTCGGGAGACCCAGTACTTC,CASSYSGVRETQYF
.,TRBV5-6,14,few,TRBJ1-1,TGTGCCAGCAGCTGGCGGGGGATAGGCACTGAAGCTTTCTTT,CASSWRGIGTEAFF
.,TRBV6-5,14,.,TRBJ2-2,TGTGCCAGCAGTTTGTCGTCGAGGACCGGGGAGCTGTTTTTT,CASSLSSRTGELFF